This TCR beta chain was sequenced for a study of blood T cells in healthy people across ages. J gave up 7 bases and V 2 bases, and 15 bases lay outside the gene matches. The CDR3 consists of 17 residues. Germline CDR1 reads KGHSH; CDR2 reads LQKENI. Combining a sample-barcoded 5' primer with a J-beta primer mix, a second PCR ran for about 7 to 11 cycles. TCRdb passed the 5' RACE reads through MiXCR, listing each CDR3 protein once. Of about 680,000 distinct CDR3 sequences in the sample, approximately 49% were seen once. The sample was blood. The receptor was isolated from a woman in her sixties or seventies in good health. This chain links TRBV18 with TRBJ2-7, with TRBD1 identical over 9 bases. The CDR3 coding sequence is TGTGCCAGCTCACCAACAAGGGGGACAGGGCGGGACAATGAGCAGTACTTC. Residues: CASSPTRGTGRDNEQYF.